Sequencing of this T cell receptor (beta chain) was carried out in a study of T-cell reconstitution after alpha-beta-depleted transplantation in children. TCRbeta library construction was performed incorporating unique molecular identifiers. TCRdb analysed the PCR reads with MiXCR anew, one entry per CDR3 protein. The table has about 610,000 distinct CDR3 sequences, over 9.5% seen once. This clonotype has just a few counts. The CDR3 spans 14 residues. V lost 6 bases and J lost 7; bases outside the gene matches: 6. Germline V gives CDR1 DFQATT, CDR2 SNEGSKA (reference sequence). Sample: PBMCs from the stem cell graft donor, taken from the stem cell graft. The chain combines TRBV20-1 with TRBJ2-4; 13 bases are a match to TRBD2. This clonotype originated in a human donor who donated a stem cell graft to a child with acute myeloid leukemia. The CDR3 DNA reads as TGCAGTGCCCGAGGACTAGCGGGAGTGAACATTCAGTACTTC. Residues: CSARGLAGVNIQYF.